The 2 T cell receptor beta chains reported below all come from one sample, sequenced in a study of long-term antiretroviral therapy in people with HIV. Run at survey level, the immunoSEQ assay was version v3.0. The data were produced by immunoSEQ multiplex PCR, yet TCRdb's version contains in-frame clones alone and is incomplete. This sample carries some 20,000 clones, around 84% of them seen once, and the ten largest clones take about 8.6%. This sample comprised unsorted PBMCs, obtained 0.9 years after starting antiretroviral therapy. The origin of the receptors is a young man with HIV.

This clone appeared a few times. The chain uses TRBV5-1 and TRBJ1-4, with D possibly matching TRBD1 (6 bases). This CDR3 comprises 15 residues. The V gene lost 3 bases and the J gene lost 2 bases, with 11 bases spanning the gap. CDR1 is SGHRS, CDR2 YFSETQ, per germline. The CDR3 here is CASSSDSSTNEKLFF. The CDR3 DNA sequence: TGCGCCAGCAGCTCGGACAGTTCGACTAATGAAAAACTGTTTTTT.

The chain is built from TRBV13 and TRBJ2-2, with 8 bases matching TRBD1. The CDR3 has 16 amino acids. Germline V gene data show CDR1 as PRHDT and CDR2 as FYEKMQ (reference sequence). Losses at the gene ends were 5 bases for V and 1 base for J; bases not matched to a gene: 6. Here the CDR3 DNA reads TGTGCCAGCAGCCGAAAAGGGACAGGGAACACCGGGGAGCTGTTTTTT. Protein sequence: CASSRKGTGNTGELFF.